Included here is one T cell receptor beta chain sequence, with context. Its matching antigen is unknown. Donors had nominal health at sampling but likely had unrecorded immune exposures. The sample belongs to a study of cytomegalovirus exposure and HLA in healthy donors. Notes on the study in general: It was confirmed in vitro that three of the CMV-associated chains were specific for CMV antigens.

PCR involved 60 Vbeta and 13 Jbeta primers. Clones were sequenced by immunoSEQ multiplex PCR, and TCRdb holds only the in-frame ones, with some missing. The data hold about 140,000 clones, with roughly 72% observed a single time. The receptor comes from a man aged 35 to 55 in good health and CMV-seronegative. The sample comprised PBMCs.

CDR3 protein: CASSAAVGPGNTIYF. The CDR3 DNA reads as TGTGCCAGCAGCGCTGCGGTCGGCCCTGGAAACACCATATATTTT. The rearrangement uses TRBV4-2 and TRBJ1-3; no clear D gene. The germline CDR1 and CDR2 sequences are LGHNA and YNFKEQ. Between the trimmed V and J ends, which lost 5 bases and 2 bases, there was a span of 13 bases. This CDR3 spans 15 amino acids.